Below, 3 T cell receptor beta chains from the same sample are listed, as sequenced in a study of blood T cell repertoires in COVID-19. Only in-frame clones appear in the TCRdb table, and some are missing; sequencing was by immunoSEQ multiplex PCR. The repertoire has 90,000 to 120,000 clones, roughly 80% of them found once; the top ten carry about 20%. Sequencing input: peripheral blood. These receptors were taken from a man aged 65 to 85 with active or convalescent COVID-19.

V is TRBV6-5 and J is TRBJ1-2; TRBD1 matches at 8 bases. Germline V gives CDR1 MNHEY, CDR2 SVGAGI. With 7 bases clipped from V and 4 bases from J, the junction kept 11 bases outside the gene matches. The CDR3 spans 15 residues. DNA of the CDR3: TGTGCCAGCACCAGGGGCAGGGGGCTCGGCTATGGCTACACCTTC. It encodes CASTRGRGLGYGYTF.

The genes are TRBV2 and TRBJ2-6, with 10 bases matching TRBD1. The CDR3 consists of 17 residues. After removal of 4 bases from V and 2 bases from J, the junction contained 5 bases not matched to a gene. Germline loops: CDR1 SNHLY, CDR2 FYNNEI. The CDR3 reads CASSAGQGLPGANVLTF. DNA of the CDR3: TGTGCCAGCAGTGCGGGACAGGGGCTCCCTGGGGCCAACGTCCTGACTTTC.

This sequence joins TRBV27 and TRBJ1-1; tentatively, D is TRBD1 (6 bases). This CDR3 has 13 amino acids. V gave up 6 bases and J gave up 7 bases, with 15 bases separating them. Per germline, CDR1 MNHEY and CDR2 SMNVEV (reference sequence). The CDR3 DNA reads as TGTGCCAGCAGGGGCGCACGCAGGGGTGAAGCTTTCTTT. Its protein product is CASRGARRGEAFF.